The next 12 T cell receptor beta chains were all read from a single sample in a study of T-cell reconstitution after alpha-beta-depleted transplantation in children. The TCRbeta library incorporated unique molecular identifiers. TCRdb recomputed calls from the PCR reads with MiXCR, one row per CDR3 protein. This table holds nearly 20,000 distinct CDR3 sequences, roughly 13% found once. This specimen was PBMCs, mostly from graft donor cells, taken 60 days after TCRalphabeta/CD19-depleted stem cell transplant. These receptors all stem from a female patient between 2 and 15 years old who had a stem cell transplant for congenital amegakaryocytic thrombocytopenia, so the T cells may come from the graft donor.

This clonotype occurred many times. The V call is TRBV20-1, the J call TRBJ2-1; 7 bases are shared with TRBD2. This CDR3 is built from 17 residues. Germline trimming cut 4 bases from V and 1 base from J; bases unmatched to any gene: 13. The germline V gene encodes CDR1 DFQATT and CDR2 SNEGSKA (reference sequence). DNA of the CDR3: TGCAGTGCTAAGGGCTTGGGGACTAAGAAGTCCTACAATGAGCAGTTCTTC. Translation gives CSAKGLGTKKSYNEQFF.

This clonotype has a count of ten or more. This chain joins TRBV20-1 and TRBJ1-2; D gene ambiguous. The CDR3 runs to 13 residues. Germline lookup yields CDR1 DFQATT and CDR2 SNEGSKA (reference sequence). V shed 2 bases and J shed 4 bases, with 11 bases lying between them. This CDR3 is CSARSVDPYGYTF. CDR3 sequence (DNA): TGCAGTGCTAGATCCGTGGATCCCTATGGCTACACCTTC.

This clonotype was observed many times. This chain links TRBV7-8 with TRBJ1-4; tentative D call: TRBD1 (5 bases). This CDR3 region has 16 residues. Trimming left V 5 bases short and J 4 bases short, with 17 bases between. Germline V CDR1 and CDR2: SGHVS, FQNEAQ. The CDR3 DNA sequence: TGTGCCAGCAGCCCCTTGTTACAGGATGGTAATGAAAAACTGTTTTTT. Translated, it gives CASSPLLQDGNEKLFF.

This clonotype came up many times. V gene TRBV27 combines with J gene TRBJ2-5, with TRBD2 matching 7 bases. The ends lost 6 bases at V and 1 base at J; junction bases unmatched: 11. This CDR3 has 16 amino acids. CDR1 is MNHEY and CDR2 is SMNVEV in the germline V gene (reference sequence). CDR3 DNA: TGTGCCAGCAGAAGATTCGGCGGGAGCCCCCAAGAGACCCAGTACTTC. Amino acids: CASRRFGGSPQETQYF.

The table lists this clonotype with many counts. The gene calls are TRBV7-2 and TRBJ2-4; 9 nucleotides align to TRBD1. The CDR3 is made up of 13 amino acids. V was clipped by 7 bases and J by 6 bases; unmatched bases: 4. CDR1 and CDR2 (germline): SGHTA, FQGNSA. This CDR3 reads CASTGTGRNIQYF. In nucleotides, the CDR3 is TGTGCCAGCACCGGGACAGGGAGAAACATTCAGTACTTC.

This chain connects TRBV5-6 to TRBJ2-2; D is undetermined. This CDR3 region has 14 residues. Germline V gene lookup returns CDR1 SGHDT and CDR2 YYEEEE. Deletions cut 0 bases from V and 4 bases from J, with 7 bases between. The CDR3 region is CASSLVITTGELFF. The CDR3 DNA sequence: TGTGCCAGCAGCTTGGTCATAACCACCGGGGAGCTGTTTTTT.

This clonotype has at least ten counts. The chain uses TRBV20-1 and TRBJ2-7, with D possibly TRBD1 on 6 matching bases. Germline loops: CDR1 DFQATT, CDR2 SNEGSKA (reference sequence). V shed 4 bases and J shed 7 bases, with 20 bases lying between them. The CDR3 sequence is 14 residues long. CDR3 bases: TGCAGTGCTACAAGCAGGGGTATGGTAGAGGAGCAGTACTTC. It specifies CSATSRGMVEEQYF.

This clonotype was recorded many times. The genes are TRBV11-1 and TRBJ2-4; TRBD1 might be the D (5 bases). The CDR3 totals 18 residues. V lost 4 bases to trimming and J lost 0 bases, with 19 bases between them. Germline V gives CDR1 SGHAT, CDR2 FQDESV (reference sequence). CDR3 protein: CASSSGPPDIIAKNIQYF. CDR3 bases: TGTGCCAGCAGCTCAGGGCCGCCGGACATTATAGCCAAAAACATTCAGTACTTC. Complete variable domain (other parts from reference TRBV11-1 and TRBJ2-4): EAEVAQSPRYKITEKSQAVAFWCDPISGHATLYWYRQILGQGPELLVQFQDESVVDDSQLPKDRFSAERLKGVDSTLKIQPAELGDSAMYLCASSSGPPDIIAKNIQYFGAGTRLSVL.

In this sample, this clonotype turned up a few times. The rearrangement uses TRBV12-3 or TRBV12-4 and TRBJ1-3, with 8 bases lining up with TRBD1. V shed 6 bases and J 0 bases; nucleotides not matched to a gene: 7. The CDR3 has 16 amino acids. CDR3 amino acids: CASRRTGTHSGNTIYF. CDR3 coding DNA: TGTGCCAGCAGGAGGACAGGGACCCACTCTGGAAACACCATATATTTT.

The sample holds many counts of this clonotype. The V gene is TRBV4-2, the J gene TRBJ2-7, with TRBD2 matching over 7 bases. The germline CDR1 and CDR2 sequences are LGHNA and YNFKEQ. The V and J ends lost 0 bases and 1 base, in that order; junction bases with no gene match: 3. The CDR3 extends over 15 amino acids. CDR3 amino acids: CASSQDLGGSYEQYF. CDR3 DNA sequence: TGTGCCAGCAGCCAAGATTTGGGAGGGTCCTACGAGCAGTACTTC.

This clonotype occurred many times. The chain links TRBV7-8 to TRBJ2-5; 8 bases are a match to TRBD2. The ends lost 3 bases at V and 5 bases at J; junction bases unmatched: 5. The CDR3 has 14 amino acids. Germline V lookup: CDR1 SGHVS, CDR2 FQNEAQ. The CDR3 DNA reads as TGTGCCAGCAGCTTTCTCTCGGGAGGGGAGACCCAGTACTTC. This codes for CASSFLSGGETQYF.

This clonotype was found many times. CDR3 nucleotide sequence: TGCAGTGCTAAGACAGGGGCCAATCAGCCCCAGCATTTT. Translated: CSAKTGANQPQHF. The chain carries TRBV20-1 and TRBJ1-5, with 8 positions matching TRBD1. Germline CDR1 DFQATT, CDR2 SNEGSKA (reference sequence). The V and J ends lost 4 bases and 3 bases, in that order; junction bases with no gene match: 2. The CDR3 runs 13 residues.